Listed here are 20 T cell receptor beta chains from one sample, sequenced in a study of post-analysis software for immune sequencing data. Study-wide results and limits: About five TRBV segments occurring more often in patients than controls included TRBV5-6, TRBV5-1 and TRBV20-1.

Researchers reported that TCR beta cDNA libraries carried unique molecular identifiers. Each CDR3 protein is one row after TCRdb ran MiXCR on the PCR reads. In the table there are around 710,000 distinct CDR3 sequences, roughly 50% of which are singletons. Their specific antigens are unknown. Sequenced sample: blood. The receptors were sampled from a girl aged 5 to 17 with multiple sclerosis.

The chain employs TRBV7-2 and TRBJ2-1; no clear D gene. Trimming took 0 bases from V and 4 from J, leaving 10 bases between them. CDR1 is SGHTA and CDR2 is FQGNSA in the germline V gene. This CDR3 has 15 residues. As DNA, the CDR3 is TGTGCCAGCAGCTTAGCGCGCAGTAAATACAATGAGCAGTTCTTC. This codes for CASSLARSKYNEQFF. Drawing the rest from reference TRBV7-2 and TRBJ2-1, the complete variable domain is GAGVSQSPSNKVTEKGKDVELRCDPISGHTALYWYRQSLGQGLEFLIYFQGNSAPDKSGLPSDRFSAERTGGSVSTLTIQRTQQEDSAVYLCASSLARSKYNEQFFGPGTRLTVL.

The V and J genes are TRBV20-1 and TRBJ1-2; D unresolved. Germline V CDR1 and CDR2: DFQATT, SNEGSKA (reference sequence). The V end lost 3 bases, the J end lost 3 bases, and 8 bases lay between the germline ends. This CDR3 contains 12 residues. In nucleotides, the CDR3 is TGCAGTGCTAGTAGGCTAGACTATGGCTACACCTTC. Amino acid sequence: CSASRLDYGYTF.

V usage is TRBV28 and J usage is TRBJ2-1, with 12 bases identical to TRBD2. CDR3 length: 19 amino acids. Germline CDR1 and CDR2: MDHEN and SYDVKM. With V trimmed by 2 bases and J by 6 bases, 14 bases remained unmatched. The CDR3 sequence is CASSLMGLAGGPLGNEQFF. DNA for the CDR3: TGTGCCAGCAGTTTAATGGGGCTAGCGGGAGGGCCCTTGGGCAATGAGCAGTTCTTC.

This sequence joins TRBV7-2 and TRBJ2-5; D is possibly TRBD2 (7 bases). The CDR3 runs 14 residues. The V gene's germline CDR1 is SGHTA and CDR2 FQGNSA. Trimming cost V 8 bases and J 1 base, with 14 bases left between them. CDR3 region: CASLWGGPQETQYF. CDR3 bases: TGTGCCAGCCTATGGGGGGGGCCCCAAGAGACCCAGTACTTC.

This clonotype showed up just a few times. A read error may explain this, as a much larger clone is one base away. The rearrangement uses TRBV7-2 and TRBJ2-4; the match to TRBD1 covers 8 bases. The J call may be wrong; the DNA end is better matched by TRBJ2-7. Germline assignment: CDR1 SGHTA and CDR2 FQGNSA. CDR3 length: 14 residues. Here the CDR3 reads CACSMGQVGNEQYF. CDR3 DNA sequence: TGTGCCTGCAGCATGGGACAGGTTGGGAACGAGCAGTACTTC.

The J gene is TRBJ2-6, the V gene TRBV6-1, with 10 bases that match TRBD2. This CDR3 spans 19 amino acids. The germline V gene has CDR1 MNHNS and CDR2 SASEGT. With 7 bases clipped from V and 2 bases from J, the junction kept 14 bases outside the gene matches. CDR3 sequence: CASNPRASGRRAGANVLTF. DNA for the CDR3: TGTGCCAGCAACCCCCGGGCTAGCGGGAGAAGGGCTGGGGCCAACGTCCTGACTTTC.

The chain joins TRBV4-2 to TRBJ1-4; maybe TRBD1 (5 bases). Per germline, CDR1 LGHNA and CDR2 YNFKEQ. The CDR3 has 16 residues. Trimming cost V 1 base and J 5 bases, with 14 bases left between them. The CDR3 DNA reads as TGTGCCAGCAGCCAAGGGCAGCGCAGGGAGAATGAAAAACTGTTTTTT. Translated: CASSQGQRRENEKLFF.

The chain has TRBV20-1 and TRBJ2-7; possible D gene TRBD2, 5 bases. Trimming took off 6 bases at V and 1 base at J, with 13 bases between the two ends. The CDR3 contains 13 residues. The germline CDR1 and CDR2 sequences are DFQATT and SNEGSKA (reference sequence). In nucleotides, the CDR3 is TGCAGTGCCCCCCCCGGCGGGTCCTACGAGCAGTACTTC. Translating it yields CSAPPGGSYEQYF.

This clonotype was observed a few times. The chain recombines TRBV5-1 with TRBJ2-4; 12 bases match TRBD2. V trimming: 4 bases; J trimming: 7 bases; junction bases outside the gene matches: 12. There are 17 residues in the CDR3. CDR1 and CDR2 (germline): SGHRS, YFSETQ. CDR3 residues: CASSLSGTSGLSNIQYF. CDR3 nucleotides: TGCGCCAGCAGCCTTTCCGGGACTAGCGGGCTTTCGAACATTCAGTACTTC.

This clonotype showed up just a few times. The J gene is TRBJ2-3, the V gene TRBV29-1; TRBD2 aligns across 9 bases. Germline loops: CDR1 SQVTM, CDR2 ANQGSEA. There are 19 residues in the CDR3. The V and J ends lost 2 bases and 2 bases, in that order; junction bases with no gene match: 17. The CDR3 loop reads CSVESGASGILDPTDTQYF. Here the CDR3 DNA reads TGCAGCGTTGAAAGCGGGGCTAGCGGGATCCTCGACCCCACAGATACGCAGTATTTT.

The chain uses TRBV9 and TRBJ1-5; TRBD1 is a possible D gene (6 bases). This CDR3 comprises 17 residues. CDR1 and CDR2 from the germline V gene are SGDLS and YYNGEE. V dropped 3 bases and J dropped 0 bases, with 16 bases sitting between them. The CDR3 DNA reads TGTGCCAGCAGCGATCGGGGCAGGGGCGATAGCAATCAGCCCCAGCATTTT. Amino acids: CASSDRGRGDSNQPQHF.

CDR3 sequence: CASSFRGVYEQYF. The DNA for the CDR3 is TGTGCCAGCAGCTTCAGGGGCGTCTACGAGCAGTACTTC. The chain joins TRBV5-6 to TRBJ2-7; TRBD1 might be the D (6 bases). The CDR3 spans 13 residues. The ends were cut back, 2 bases at V and 3 bases at J, with 9 bases in the middle. Looked up from germline, CDR1 is SGHDT and CDR2 is YYEEEE.

This clonotype was counted a few times. J is TRBJ2-7 and V is TRBV20-1; 10 nucleotides agree with TRBD2. CDR1 and CDR2 from the germline V gene are DFQATT and SNEGSKA (reference sequence). V lost 3 bases to trimming and J lost 2 bases; unmatched junction nucleotides: 4. This CDR3 is 14 amino acids long. The CDR3 region has the DNA TGCAGTGCTAGTTCACTAGCGGGGACCTACGAGCAGTACTTC. Amino acid sequence: CSASSLAGTYEQYF.

The chain links TRBV6-2 or TRBV6-3 to TRBJ2-1, with D perhaps given as TRBD1 or TRBD2 (5 bases each). The germline V and J ends were trimmed by 5 bases and 11 bases, with 13 bases remaining between them. This CDR3 has 12 amino acids. CDR1 MNHEY and CDR2 SVGEGT come from the germline V gene. The CDR3 sequence is CASSLGPDQQFF. CDR3 sequence (DNA): TGTGCCAGCAGTCTGGGACCAGACCAGCAGTTCTTC.

This clonotype turned up a few times. The chain employs TRBV4-3 and TRBJ2-3; a weak D match, TRBD2 (6 bases). CDR3 length: 16 amino acids. Trimming shortened V by 1 base and J by 6 bases, and 17 bases separated the two germline ends. The germline CDR1 and CDR2 sequences are LGHNA and YSLEER. The CDR3 spells CASSQGRGILPDTQYF. The CDR3, as DNA: TGCGCCAGCAGCCAAGGGCGCGGGATACTACCGGATACGCAGTATTTT.

Only a few counts were recorded for this clonotype. This sequence joins TRBV4-2 and TRBJ2-1; 11 bases align to TRBD2. V lost 5 bases to trimming and J lost 3 bases; unmatched junction nucleotides: 6. Germline V gives CDR1 LGHNA, CDR2 YNFKEQ. The CDR3 spans 16 residues. CDR3 coding DNA: TGTGCCAGCAGCGACGGACTAGCGGGTGGCTACAATGAGCAGTTCTTC. It yields the protein CASSDGLAGGYNEQFF.

The genes are TRBV4-3 and TRBJ2-5; a weak D match, TRBD2 (5 bases). V lost 0 bases and J 11 bases, leaving 19 bases between the germline ends. CDR1 and CDR2 from the germline V gene are LGHNA and YSLEER. The CDR3 runs 15 residues. The CDR3 DNA sequence: TGCGCCAGCAGCCAAGAGGCCGCGGGTGTCTATGAGCAGTACTTC. Encoded protein: CASSQEAAGVYEQYF.

This clonotype appeared a few times. CDR3 bases: TGCGCCAGCAGCTCTCGCGGGGGTGAAGCTTTCTTT. Residues: CASSSRGGEAFF. V is TRBV5-1 and J is TRBJ1-1, with D tentatively TRBD1 (5 bases). There are 12 residues in the CDR3. The germline CDR1 and CDR2 sequences are SGHRS and YFSETQ. V was pared by 3 bases and J by 7 bases, with 10 bases between.

The rearrangement links TRBV10-3 to TRBJ1-1, with 9 bases matching TRBD1. With 10 bases clipped from V and 8 bases from J, the junction kept 5 bases outside the gene matches. Germline V gene lookup returns CDR1 ENHRY and CDR2 SYGVKD. This CDR3 is 11 amino acids long. CDR3 nucleotide sequence: TGTGCCACCGGGGACAGGGAAGAAGCTTTCTTT. As protein: CATGDREEAFF.

The V gene is TRBV21-1, the J gene TRBJ1-4. TRBV21-1 has pseudogene status. The CDR3 is 16 residues long. This chain's CDR3 is CASSTTSGRRVEKLFF. As DNA, the CDR3 is TGTGCCAGCAGCACCACTTCGGGGAGGCGGGTTGAAAAACTGTTTTTT.